These T cell receptor beta chains were read from a single sample in a study of blood T cells in healthy people across ages. TCRdb processed the 5' RACE reads anew with MiXCR; each CDR3 protein has one entry. The repertoire has about 1.6 million distinct CDR3 sequences, around 36% of them found once; the top ten carry roughly 12%. The specimen sequenced was blood. Every receptor here comes from a young woman in good health. Each CDR3 is given with its conserved first and last residue. A D gene is named only where the DNA matches it firmly. The size entry is marked missing in some rows and otherwise reads once, few, many or a size class.

clone_size: -; j_call: TRBJ2-2; d_call: -; v_call: TRBV6-1; cdr3_nt: TGTGCCAGCAGTCCCCGACTTTGGGCCGGGGAGCTGTTTTTT; cdr3_aa: CASSPRLWAGELFF
clone_size: -; j_call: TRBJ2-1; d_call: TRBD2; v_call: TRBV9; cdr3_nt: TGTGCCAGCAGCGTAGCGGGGGGTGGACAAGAGTTGTTCTTC; cdr3_aa: CASSVAGGGQELFF
clone_size: few; j_call: TRBJ2-1; d_call: -; v_call: TRBV6-1; cdr3_nt: TGTGCCAGCAGTCGTAGCACTAGCACCCTGAATGAGCAGTTCTTC; cdr3_aa: CASSRSTSTLNEQFF
clone_size: -; j_call: TRBJ1-2; d_call: TRBD1; v_call: TRBV29-1; cdr3_nt: TGCAGCGTTGATAGACAGGGAAGTAGTCGCTACACCTTC; cdr3_aa: CSVDRQGSSRYTF
clone_size: few; j_call: TRBJ1-1; d_call: -; v_call: TRBV6-6; cdr3_nt: TGTGCCAGCAGTTACCCCGAGGGGGATGGAGCTTTCTTT; cdr3_aa: CASSYPEGDGAFF
clone_size: few; j_call: TRBJ2-1; d_call: -; v_call: TRBV21-1; cdr3_nt: TGTGCCAGCAGCGTCCCATCATCTAGCGGGAGTAGGAATGAGCAGTTCTTC; cdr3_aa: CASSVPSSSGSRNEQFF
clone_size: -; j_call: TRBJ2-7; d_call: -; v_call: TRBV11-2; cdr3_nt: TGTGCCAGCAGCTTAGGCCTGACAGTATCTCTTAACGAGCAGTACTTC; cdr3_aa: CASSLGLTVSLNEQYF
clone_size: -; j_call: TRBJ2-7; d_call: -; v_call: TRBV11-2; cdr3_nt: TGTGCCAGCAGCTTACAACGACAGACGGGGACCGAGCAGTACTTC; cdr3_aa: CASSLQRQTGTEQYF
clone_size: -; j_call: TRBJ1-5; d_call: -; v_call: TRBV12-3/TRBV12-4; cdr3_nt: TGTGCCAGCAGTTTCGGGTTTAACAATCAGCCCCAGCATTTT; cdr3_aa: CASSFGFNNQPQHF
clone_size: few; j_call: TRBJ2-7; d_call: -; v_call: TRBV4-1; cdr3_nt: TGCGCCAGCAGCCAAGGGACATTGTCCTACGAGCAGTACTTC; cdr3_aa: CASSQGTLSYEQYF
clone_size: -; j_call: TRBJ1-5; d_call: -; v_call: TRBV7-3; cdr3_nt: TGTGCCAGCAGCGTGGGGGGGACATATAGCAATCAGCCCCAGCATTTT; cdr3_aa: CASSVGGTYSNQPQHF
clone_size: few; j_call: TRBJ1-1; d_call: -; v_call: TRBV10-2; cdr3_nt: TGCGCCACTCACCCGGGGGGGATGTCTGAAGCTTTCTTT; cdr3_aa: CATHPGGMSEAFF
clone_size: -; j_call: TRBJ2-7; d_call: TRBD1; v_call: TRBV4-1; cdr3_nt: TGCGCCAGCAGCCAGTTCGACAGGGTCGCATCCGAGCAGTACTTC; cdr3_aa: CASSQFDRVASEQYF
clone_size: few; j_call: TRBJ1-2; d_call: TRBD1; v_call: TRBV20-1; cdr3_nt: TGCAGTGCTAGGTGGAGGGACAGGGGGCAGAACTATGGCTACACCTTC; cdr3_aa: CSARWRDRGQNYGYTF
clone_size: few; j_call: TRBJ2-3; d_call: TRBD2; v_call: TRBV6-1; cdr3_nt: TGTGCCAGCAGGGAAAATCGAATAGCGGGGGACATCACAGATACGCAGTATTTT; cdr3_aa: CASRENRIAGDITDTQYF
clone_size: many; j_call: TRBJ1-2; d_call: -; v_call: TRBV12-3/TRBV12-4; cdr3_nt: TGTGCCAGCACCACGGGATATTGGGGAGACGGCTACACCTTC; cdr3_aa: CASTTGYWGDGYTF
clone_size: -; j_call: TRBJ2-3; d_call: -; v_call: TRBV20-1; cdr3_nt: TGCAGTGCTAGAGGGGGCGGCTGGGAGGAAAGGGATACGCAGTATTTT; cdr3_aa: CSARGGGWEERDTQYF
clone_size: -; j_call: TRBJ1-2; d_call: -; v_call: TRBV29-1; cdr3_nt: TGCAGCGTCGTATCCCAGGGGCGCGGCTACACCTTC; cdr3_aa: CSVVSQGRGYTF
clone_size: -; j_call: TRBJ2-1; d_call: -; v_call: TRBV10-3; cdr3_nt: TGTGCCATCAGTGTGGAGGGCGGGATCAACAATGAGCAGTTCTTC; cdr3_aa: CAISVEGGINNEQFF
clone_size: -; j_call: TRBJ1-6; d_call: -; v_call: TRBV19; cdr3_nt: TGTGCCAGTACGCCAGGGAAGAATTCACCCCTCCACTTT; cdr3_aa: CASTPGKNSPLHF
clone_size: -; j_call: TRBJ1-1; d_call: TRBD1; v_call: TRBV6-5; cdr3_nt: TGTGCCAGCAGCCGAGGACAGGGTTTAAGTGAAGCTTTCTTT; cdr3_aa: CASSRGQGLSEAFF
clone_size: -; j_call: TRBJ2-5; d_call: TRBD2; v_call: TRBV4-1; cdr3_nt: TGCGCCAGCAGCCAAGTTTGGACTAGCGGGTTAGAGACCCAGTACTTC; cdr3_aa: CASSQVWTSGLETQYF
clone_size: -; j_call: TRBJ1-6; d_call: -; v_call: TRBV6-1; cdr3_nt: TGTGCCAGCAGTGACCTTCAGGGTTATAATTCACCCCTCCACTTT; cdr3_aa: CASSDLQGYNSPLHF
clone_size: few; j_call: TRBJ2-7; d_call: TRBD2; v_call: TRBV5-1; cdr3_nt: TGCGCCAGCAGCTTGGTAGCGGGAGGAGGCTACGAGCAGTACTTC; cdr3_aa: CASSLVAGGGYEQYF
clone_size: few; j_call: TRBJ1-2; d_call: -; v_call: TRBV12-3/TRBV12-4; cdr3_nt: TGTGCCAGCAGTTTAACGGGCCTGAGCTATGGCTACACCTTC; cdr3_aa: CASSLTGLSYGYTF
clone_size: -; j_call: TRBJ2-1; d_call: TRBD1; v_call: TRBV5-1; cdr3_nt: TGCGCCAGCAGCAGAGGGACAGGGCAATACAATGAGCAGTTCTTC; cdr3_aa: CASSRGTGQYNEQFF
clone_size: few; j_call: TRBJ2-1; d_call: -; v_call: TRBV6-1; cdr3_nt: TGTGCCAGCAGTGAACGGGGAGCCCAGGGGTTCTTC; cdr3_aa: CASSERGAQGFF
clone_size: few; j_call: TRBJ2-7; d_call: TRBD1; v_call: TRBV9; cdr3_nt: TGTGCCAGCAGCGTCGGAGACAGGGGGCTTCAGGACGAGCAGTACTTC; cdr3_aa: CASSVGDRGLQDEQYF